This T cell receptor beta chain was sequenced for a study of technical replicates of blood from a few donors. The method was immunoSEQ multiplex PCR; TCRdb's version includes in-frame clones alone and lacks a portion of them. The sample has 55,000 to 75,000 clones, 94% seen once; the top ten hold 0.3% to 0.5%. This clone has a single count. V gave up 5 bases and J gave up 4 bases; unmatched junction bases: 6. Germline CDR1 is SEHNR and CDR2 is FQNEAQ (reference sequence). The CDR3 has 15 amino acids. The chain uses TRBV7-9 and TRBJ2-2; 8 nucleotides agree with TRBD1. The origin of this receptor is a human donor in good health. The sequenced sample consisted of T cells isolated from PBMCs. DNA of the CDR3: TGTGCCAGCAGCCAAGACAGGGGCCCCACCGGGGAGCTGTTTTTT. Encoded protein: CASSQDRGPTGELFF.